A selection of T cell receptor beta chains follows, all from one sample in a study of control samples from healthy donors and cancer patients. The repertoire was sequenced with immunoSEQ multiplex PCR; TCRdb's copy has only in-frame clones and lacks some. The table lists 170,000 or so clones, around 90% of them singletons, with more than 1.3% in the top ten. Sample: blood. The receptors stem from a woman in her 50s in good health. The CDR3 runs from the conserved cysteine through the conserved F or W. Each record gives: J gene, clone size, V gene, D gene, CDR3 protein, CDR3 DNA. A D gene is named only where the DNA matches it firmly. Some rows mark clone size as missing; the rest say once, few, many or name a class of expanded clone.

j_gene: TRBJ2-1
abundance: NA
v_gene: TRBV7-9
d_gene: TRBD2
CDR3aa: CASSPSGGALNEQFF
CDR3nt: TGTGCCAGCAGCCCAAGCGGGGGGGCCCTCAATGAGCAGTTCTTC

j_gene: TRBJ2-7
abundance: NA
v_gene: TRBV20-1
d_gene: NA
CDR3aa: CSASIRGATDEQYF
CDR3nt: TGCAGTGCTAGTATTCGAGGGGCGACTGACGAGCAGTACTTC

j_gene: TRBJ1-2
abundance: NA
v_gene: TRBV7-8
d_gene: NA
CDR3aa: CASSLDGGGNYGYTF
CDR3nt: TGTGCCAGCAGCTTAGACGGGGGGGGTAACTATGGCTACACCTTC

j_gene: TRBJ1-3
abundance: NA
v_gene: TRBV5-1
d_gene: NA
CDR3aa: CASSLGGGFPSSGNTIYF
CDR3nt: TGCGCCAGCAGCTTGGGGGGAGGCTTCCCGAGCTCTGGAAACACCATATATTTT

j_gene: TRBJ2-6
abundance: NA
v_gene: TRBV25-1
d_gene: NA
CDR3aa: CASSEYHLVVLTF
CDR3nt: TGTGCCAGCAGTGAATACCACCTTGTCGTCCTGACTTTC

j_gene: TRBJ2-7
abundance: NA
v_gene: TRBV30
d_gene: NA
CDR3aa: CAWGGVGGLEQYF
CDR3nt: TGTGCCTGGGGCGGGGTGGGAGGCCTCGAGCAGTACTTC

j_gene: TRBJ1-2
abundance: NA
v_gene: TRBV5-8
d_gene: NA
CDR3aa: CASSQNRVSYGYTF
CDR3nt: TGTGCCAGCAGCCAAAACAGGGTCTCCTATGGCTACACCTTC

j_gene: TRBJ2-7
abundance: NA
v_gene: TRBV6-5
d_gene: TRBD2
CDR3aa: CASSYSGRGRAYEQYF
CDR3nt: TGTGCCAGCAGTTACTCAGGCCGAGGGAGGGCCTACGAGCAGTACTTC

j_gene: TRBJ1-4
abundance: NA
v_gene: TRBV11-2
d_gene: NA
CDR3aa: CASSLERGSGTHEKLFF
CDR3nt: TGTGCCAGCAGCTTAGAGAGGGGATCGGGGACGCATGAAAAACTGTTTTTT

j_gene: TRBJ1-2
abundance: NA
v_gene: TRBV3-1/TRBV3-2
d_gene: TRBD1
CDR3aa: CASSHRDSSSGYTF
CDR3nt: TGTGCCAGCAGCCACCGGGACAGCTCTAGCGGCTACACCTTC

j_gene: TRBJ2-2
abundance: few
v_gene: TRBV6-1
d_gene: NA
CDR3aa: CASSEASAGELFF
CDR3nt: TGTGCCAGCAGTGAAGCGTCAGCCGGGGAGCTGTTTTTT

j_gene: TRBJ2-1
abundance: NA
v_gene: TRBV5-8
d_gene: TRBD1
CDR3aa: CASSPGGLPYNEQFF
CDR3nt: TGTGCCAGCAGCCCAGGGGGCCTCCCGTACAATGAGCAGTTCTTC

j_gene: TRBJ1-2
abundance: NA
v_gene: TRBV4-3
d_gene: NA
CDR3aa: CASSQELGSYGYTF
CDR3nt: TGCGCCAGCAGCCAAGAGTTGGGCTCCTATGGCTACACCTTC

j_gene: TRBJ1-5
abundance: NA
v_gene: TRBV27
d_gene: NA
CDR3aa: CASSPGLSSNQPQHF
CDR3nt: TGTGCCAGCAGCCCTGGCCTCTCTAGCAATCAGCCCCAGCATTTT

j_gene: TRBJ1-3
abundance: NA
v_gene: TRBV2
d_gene: TRBD1
CDR3aa: CASSVSQGANTIYF
CDR3nt: TGTGCCAGCAGTGTATCTCAGGGGGCGAACACCATATATTTT

j_gene: TRBJ1-1
abundance: NA
v_gene: TRBV18
d_gene: NA
CDR3aa: CASSPSGGTTEAFF
CDR3nt: TGTGCCAGCTCACCCTCCGGGGGCACCACTGAAGCTTTCTTT

j_gene: TRBJ2-3
abundance: once
v_gene: TRBV9
d_gene: TRBD2
CDR3aa: CASSVGGGANTQYF
CDR3nt: TGTGCCAGCAGCGTAGGCGGGGGAGCGAATACGCAGTATTTT

j_gene: TRBJ2-7
abundance: once
v_gene: TRBV14
d_gene: NA
CDR3aa: CASSHTYEQYF
CDR3nt: TGTGCCAGCAGCCACACCTACGAGCAGTACTTC

j_gene: TRBJ2-1
abundance: NA
v_gene: TRBV7-9
d_gene: NA
CDR3aa: CASSRGFNEQFF
CDR3nt: TGTGCCAGCTCCCGGGGGTTCAATGAGCAGTTCTTC

j_gene: TRBJ2-1
abundance: NA
v_gene: TRBV7-9
d_gene: TRBD2
CDR3aa: CASSATSGGYNEQFF
CDR3nt: TGTGCCAGCAGCGCGACTAGCGGGGGGTACAATGAGCAGTTCTTC

j_gene: TRBJ1-1
abundance: NA
v_gene: TRBV28
d_gene: TRBD1
CDR3aa: CASSRGQLNTEAFF
CDR3nt: TGTGCCAGCAGCCGGGGACAGTTGAACACTGAAGCTTTCTTT

j_gene: TRBJ1-2
abundance: NA
v_gene: TRBV4-1
d_gene: NA
CDR3aa: CASSRPLEGAVYGYTF
CDR3nt: TGCGCCAGCAGCCGCCCTCTAGAGGGCGCGGTCTATGGCTACACCTTC

j_gene: TRBJ2-3
abundance: NA
v_gene: TRBV5-1
d_gene: NA
CDR3aa: CASSLQSITDTQYF
CDR3nt: TGCGCCAGCAGCTTGCAATCGATCACAGATACGCAGTATTTT

j_gene: TRBJ2-7
abundance: NA
v_gene: TRBV3-1/TRBV3-2
d_gene: NA
CDR3aa: CASSQDVSLGSGGKRYEQYF
CDR3nt: TGTGCCAGCAGCCAAGATGTTTCCTTGGGTTCTGGCGGGAAGAGGTACGAGCAGTACTTC

j_gene: TRBJ1-6
abundance: once
v_gene: TRBV5-5
d_gene: NA
CDR3aa: CASSLEGNSPLHF
CDR3nt: TGTGCCAGCAGCTTGGAAGGTAATTCACCCCTCCACTTT

j_gene: TRBJ1-1
abundance: NA
v_gene: TRBV11-2
d_gene: NA
CDR3aa: CASRFRLVTAEAFF
CDR3nt: TGTGCCAGCAGGTTTAGGTTAGTCACCGCTGAAGCTTTCTTT

j_gene: TRBJ1-2
abundance: NA
v_gene: TRBV6-1
d_gene: NA
CDR3aa: CASDEANYGYTF
CDR3nt: TGTGCCAGCGATGAAGCCAACTATGGCTACACCTTC